What follows are 19 T cell receptor beta chains derived from one specimen sequenced in a study of T cell responses to AZD1222 COVID-19 vaccine. Assay: immunoSEQ multiplex PCR; the TCRdb copy retains only in-frame clones and omits some. The sample lists approximately 200,000 clones; 88% were seen once. Sample: peripheral blood, taken on day 0 of AZD1222 vaccination. The receptors stem from an adult in good health.

This sequence joins TRBV3-1 (or the pseudogene TRBV3-2) and TRBJ2-7; TRBD1 aligns across 8 bases. Trimming took 4 bases from V and 2 from J; bases not matched to a gene: 10. The CDR3 contains 16 residues. Germline assignment: CDR1 LGHDT and CDR2 YNNKEL (reference sequence). The CDR3 loop reads CASSPWGGTGAYEQYF. The CDR3 DNA follows: TGTGCCAGCAGCCCTTGGGGCGGGACAGGTGCCTACGAGCAGTACTTC.

The chain carries TRBV19 and TRBJ1-1, with TRBD1 matching 8 bases. CDR1 and CDR2 (germline): LNHDA, SQIVND (reference sequence). After removal of 5 bases from V and 0 bases from J, the junction contained 14 bases not matched to a gene. This CDR3 is 18 amino acids long. The CDR3 DNA follows: TGTGCCAGTAGTCCGGACTACAGGAGACAGGGGTTGAACACTGAAGCTTTCTTT. It translates to CASSPDYRRQGLNTEAFF. Combining the CDR3 with reference TRBV19 and TRBJ1-1 gives the whole variable domain DGGITQSPKYLFRKEGQNVTLSCEQNLNHDAMYWYRQDPGQGLRLIYYSQIVNDFQKGDIAEGYSVSREKKESFPLTVTSAQKNPTAFYLCASSPDYRRQGLNTEAFFGQGTRLTVV.

V gene TRBV9 combines with J gene TRBJ2-7; 12 bases align to TRBD2. Germline CDR1 is SGDLS and CDR2 is YYNGEE. This CDR3 spans 15 amino acids. After removal of 4 bases from V and 2 bases from J, the junction contained 4 bases not matched to a gene. The CDR3 sequence: CASSTRTSGAYEQYF. CDR3 DNA: TGTGCCAGCAGCACCCGGACTAGCGGGGCCTACGAGCAGTACTTC.

In this sample, this clone turned up once. The chain is built from TRBV28 and TRBJ2-1, with 7 bases identical to TRBD2. CDR1 MDHEN and CDR2 SYDVKM come from the germline V gene. V trimming: 6 bases; J trimming: 14 bases; junction bases outside the gene matches: 10. The CDR3 totals 12 residues. The CDR3 here is CASSSGTTKEFF. CDR3 nucleotide sequence: TGTGCCAGCAGCTCCGGGACTACCAAAGAGTTCTTC.

The chain combines TRBV6-5 with TRBJ1-4, with D possibly matching TRBD1 (6 bases). Per the germline V gene, CDR1 is MNHEY and CDR2 is SVGAGI. V lost 7 bases and J 5 bases, leaving 14 bases between the germline ends. The CDR3 extends over 14 amino acids. CDR3 nucleotides: TGTGCCAGCAACCTACGGACAGTAAATGAAAAACTGTTTTTT. Amino acids: CASNLRTVNEKLFF.

The CDR3, as DNA: TGCGCCAGCAGCCCGCGGGCTAGCGGGGGACCAAACACCGGGGAGCTGTTTTTT. It codes for CASSPRASGGPNTGELFF. The rearrangement uses TRBV5-1 and TRBJ2-2, with TRBD2 matching 10 bases. V dropped 4 bases and J dropped 2; count of bases not matched to a gene: 11. The CDR3 totals 18 residues. CDR1 SGHRS and CDR2 YFSETQ come from the germline V gene.

This sequence joins TRBV5-1 and TRBJ1-6; 10 nucleotides line up with TRBD1. This CDR3 has 16 amino acids. Unmatched junction bases numbered 8, after V lost 2 bases and J lost 9 bases. From germline, CDR1 is SGHRS and CDR2 YFSETQ. For the CDR3, the DNA is TGCGCCAGCAGCTTTTCTCGGACAGGGGGTAGTTCACCCCTCCACTTT. Its translation is CASSFSRTGGSSPLHF.

The chain employs TRBV7-3 and TRBJ1-3; possible D gene TRBD1, 5 bases. V lost 4 bases to trimming and J lost 0 bases, with 25 bases between them. Germline V gene data show CDR1 as SGHTA and CDR2 as FQGTGA. The CDR3 runs 20 residues. The CDR3 sequence: CASSSKGGQGFSFSGNTIYF. The CDR3 DNA is TGTGCCAGCAGCTCCAAAGGTGGGCAGGGTTTCTCCTTCTCTGGAAACACCATATATTTT.

Details on this clone: The same CDR3 is also encoded by other DNA sequences in this sample. The rearrangement uses TRBV2 and TRBJ1-2; possibly TRBD1 for D (6 bases). CDR3 length: 12 residues. The V gene lost 4 bases and the J gene lost 5 bases, with 8 bases spanning the gap. From germline, CDR1 is SNHLY and CDR2 FYNNEI. The CDR3 protein is CASSGTDYGYTF. In DNA form, the CDR3 reads TGTGCCAGCAGTGGGACAGATTATGGCTACACCTTC. The full variable domain, rest sourced from reference TRBV2 and TRBJ1-2, is EPEVTQTPSHQVTQMGQEVILRCVPISNHLYFYWYRQILGQKVEFLVSFYNNEISEKSEIFDDQFSVERPDGSNFTLKIRSTKLEDSAMYFCASSGTDYGYTFGSGTRLTVV.

V and J are TRBV4-1 and TRBJ1-1; no clear D gene. The CDR3 extends over 11 amino acids. CDR1 and CDR2 from the germline V gene are MGHRA and YSYEKL. Trimming removed 5 bases at V and 5 bases at J, with 6 bases between. CDR3 protein: CASSSQTEAFF. CDR3 bases: TGCGCCAGCAGCTCCCAGACTGAAGCTTTCTTT.

J is TRBJ1-5 and V is TRBV4-1; D unresolved. The CDR3 is made up of 14 amino acids. The V and J ends lost 0 bases and 3 bases respectively, with 6 bases between them. The germline V gene has CDR1 MGHRA and CDR2 YSYEKL. CDR3 sequence: CASSQDSTNQPQHF. For the CDR3, the DNA is TGCGCCAGCAGCCAAGACAGTACCAATCAGCCCCAGCATTTT.

The chain employs TRBV2 and TRBJ1-2, with 7 bases identical to TRBD1. V was pared by 4 bases and J by 2 bases, with 7 bases of the junction left unmatched. The germline V gene has CDR1 SNHLY and CDR2 FYNNEI. The CDR3 spans 15 residues. The CDR3: CASSVVQGGNYGYTF. The CDR3 nucleotides are TGTGCCAGCAGTGTGGTCCAGGGGGGCAACTATGGCTACACCTTC.

The DNA of the CDR3 is TGTGCCAGCAACCGTAGAGTGACGGGGGATACGCAGTATTTT. Its translation is CASNRRVTGDTQYF. The chain couples TRBV9 to TRBJ2-3; D might be TRBD2 (5 bases). Per the germline V gene, CDR1 is SGDLS and CDR2 is YYNGEE. Trimming left V 6 bases short and J 6 bases short, with 17 bases between. This CDR3 comprises 14 residues.

To note about this clone: The same CDR3 can be traced to other DNA sequences in this sample. The chain carries TRBV7-2 and TRBJ2-2; a possible D gene is TRBD1 (6 bases). The V end lost 2 bases, the J end lost 0 bases, and 7 bases lay between the germline ends. This CDR3 has 15 residues. Per germline, CDR1 SGHTA and CDR2 FQGNSA. The CDR3 DNA reads TGTGCCAGCAGCTTAAGGGGGACGAACACCGGGGAGCTGTTTTTT. It encodes CASSLRGTNTGELFF.

The gene calls are TRBV5-1 and TRBJ2-3; D is unresolved. This CDR3 is built from 15 residues. Trimming pared 0 bases from V and 3 bases from J, leaving 11 bases between. CDR1 is SGHRS, CDR2 YFSETQ, per germline. The DNA of the CDR3 is TGCGCCAGCAGCTTGGGGGCGGAAAGGACAGATACGCAGTATTTT. Protein sequence: CASSLGAERTDTQYF.

The J gene is TRBJ2-2, the V gene TRBV19, with D possibly matching TRBD1 (6 bases). Germline V gene lookup returns CDR1 LNHDA and CDR2 SQIVND (reference sequence). The CDR3 is 13 amino acids. V lost 5 bases and J lost 9, with 13 bases in between. The CDR3 nucleotides are TGTGCCAGTAGTCTACAGGGTCTCCGGGAGCTGTTTTTT. As protein: CASSLQGLRELFF.

This chain links TRBV14 with TRBJ2-7; D may be TRBD1 (5 bases). V shed 0 bases and J shed 1 base, with 10 bases lying between them. The germline CDR1 and CDR2 sequences are SGHDN and FVKESK. The length of the CDR3 is 15 residues. CDR3 residues: CASSQDRQTSYEQYF. The CDR3 region has the DNA TGTGCCAGCAGCCAAGATCGACAGACTTCCTACGAGCAGTACTTC.

The chain carries TRBV19 and TRBJ1-4, with a tentative D call TRBD1 (5 bases). CDR3 length: 13 amino acids. Germline CDR1 LNHDA, CDR2 SQIVND (reference sequence). V dropped 7 bases and J dropped 4 bases, with 10 bases sitting between them. The CDR3 DNA sequence: TGTGCCAGTAATCAGGGACGTAATGAAAAACTGTTTTTT. It translates to CASNQGRNEKLFF.

This chain uses TRBV7-3 with TRBJ1-1; possible D gene TRBD1, 5 bases. The CDR3 spans 12 residues. Germline CDR1 is SGHTA and CDR2 is FQGTGA. The V and J ends lost 5 bases and 4 bases respectively, with 8 bases between them. The CDR3 region has the DNA TGTGCCAGCAGCCCCGGGGGCACTGAAGCTTTCTTT. As protein: CASSPGGTEAFF.